This is a list of T cell receptor beta chains from one sample in a study of CD8 T cells in Susac syndrome. TCRdb analysed the immunoSEQ multiplex PCR reads with MiXCR anew, one entry per CDR3 protein. The sample records approximately 170,000 distinct CDR3 sequences, around 92% being singletons. Sequencing input: CD4+ T cells from PBMCs. The receptors were gathered from a human donor in good health. The CDR3 runs from the conserved cysteine through the conserved F or W. The D gene is left open where the match is weak. Clone size appears in some rows only: once, few, many, or a class for an expanded clone.

v_gene: TRBV20-1; j_gene: TRBJ1-1; abundance: .; d_gene: .; CDR3aa: CSARVPLMNTEAFF; CDR3nt: TGCAGTGCTAGAGTCCCCCTAATGAACACTGAAGCTTTCTTT
v_gene: TRBV2; j_gene: TRBJ2-3; abundance: .; d_gene: TRBD1; CDR3aa: CASSAQRQGSDTQYF; CDR3nt: TGTGCCAGCAGTGCCCAAAGACAGGGTTCGGATACGCAGTATTTT
v_gene: TRBV6-2/TRBV6-3; j_gene: TRBJ2-5; abundance: .; d_gene: .; CDR3aa: CASSPLKSLQYF; CDR3nt: TGTGCCAGCAGTCCCCTGAAGTCCCTCCAGTACTTC
v_gene: TRBV7-9; j_gene: TRBJ1-3; abundance: .; d_gene: TRBD1; CDR3aa: CASSLKGQGGSTIYF; CDR3nt: TGTGCCAGCAGCTTAAAGGGACAGGGTGGAAGCACCATATATTTT
v_gene: TRBV25-1; j_gene: TRBJ2-7; abundance: once; d_gene: TRBD1; CDR3aa: CASSDPGTGGNEQYF; CDR3nt: TGTGCCAGCAGTGATCCCGGGACAGGGGGAAACGAGCAGTACTTC
v_gene: TRBV7-9; j_gene: TRBJ1-1; abundance: .; d_gene: .; CDR3aa: CASSAQVEAFF; CDR3nt: TGTGCCAGCAGCGCACAGGTTGAAGCTTTCTTT
v_gene: TRBV12-3/TRBV12-4; j_gene: TRBJ1-1; abundance: .; d_gene: TRBD1; CDR3aa: CASSFSQGAYTEAFF; CDR3nt: TGTGCCAGCAGTTTCAGCCAGGGGGCATACACTGAAGCTTTCTTT
v_gene: TRBV20-1; j_gene: TRBJ2-1; abundance: .; d_gene: TRBD2; CDR3aa: CSANGAGAYNEQFF; CDR3nt: TGCAGTGCTAACGGGGCGGGGGCCTACAATGAGCAGTTCTTC
v_gene: TRBV24-1; j_gene: TRBJ2-2; abundance: .; d_gene: .; CDR3aa: CATSNRVSGELFF; CDR3nt: TGTGCCACCAGCAACAGGGTATCCGGGGAGCTGTTTTTT
v_gene: TRBV6-2/TRBV6-3; j_gene: TRBJ2-1; abundance: few; d_gene: TRBD2; CDR3aa: CASSNGLAEYNEQFF; CDR3nt: TGTGCCAGCAGTAACGGTCTAGCGGAGTATAATGAGCAGTTCTTC
v_gene: TRBV24-1; j_gene: TRBJ2-7; abundance: .; d_gene: .; CDR3aa: CATSGTGREQYF; CDR3nt: TGTGCCACCAGTGGTACGGGGCGAGAGCAGTACTTC